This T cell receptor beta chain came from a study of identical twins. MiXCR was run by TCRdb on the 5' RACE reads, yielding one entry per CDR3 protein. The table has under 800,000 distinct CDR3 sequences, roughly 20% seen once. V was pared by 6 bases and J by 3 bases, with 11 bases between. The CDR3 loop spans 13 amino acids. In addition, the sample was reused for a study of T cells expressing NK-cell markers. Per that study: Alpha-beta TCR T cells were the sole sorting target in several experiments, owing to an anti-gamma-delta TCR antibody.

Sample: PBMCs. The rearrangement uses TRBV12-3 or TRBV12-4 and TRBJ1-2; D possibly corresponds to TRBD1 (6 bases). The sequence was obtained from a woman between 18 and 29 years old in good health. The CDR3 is CASSQYRDYGYTF. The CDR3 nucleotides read TGTGCCAGCAGCCAATACAGGGACTATGGCTACACCTTC.